By sample fraction, the clone carrying this T cell receptor (beta chain) is large. This entry belongs to a study of graft-versus-host responses after intestinal transplantation. Study background: Isolated intestinal, liver-intestinal, or multivisceral transplants were what recipients had. Recipients across the board were started on anti-thymocyte globulin induction, then kept on tacrolimus and steroids for around three years. Overall study findings and caveats: Peak levels of circulating GvH clones tracked with early post-transplant HvG declines.

TCRdb keeps only in-frame clones here, not all; method: immunoSEQ multiplex PCR. This table has several thousand clones, 30% to 35% appearing once. Germline lookup yields CDR1 LNHDA and CDR2 SQIVND (reference sequence). This CDR3 is 14 amino acids long. The V and J ends lost 5 bases and 2 bases, in that order; junction bases with no gene match: 5. Each mixed lymphocyte reaction held some 200,000 CFSE-labeled responders and some 200,000 irradiated violet-dye-labeled stimulators. The receptor comes from a human patient who was an organ donor for intestinal transplantation. The rearrangement joins TRBV19 to TRBJ2-7; 8 nucleotides match TRBD1. Sample: alloreactive CD8+ T cells from a mixed lymphocyte reaction culture, taken before transplantation. Specified subset: CFSE-low proliferating T cells sorted from approximately 6-day pre-transplant mixed lymphocyte reaction (GvH or HvG direction). CDR3 sequence (DNA): TGTGCCAGTAGTTACGGACAGGGTGCCTACGAGCAGTACTTC. Translation: CASSYGQGAYEQYF.